These T cell receptor beta chains were read from a single sample in a study of tumor-infiltrating lymphocytes in primary liver carcinoma. One entry per CDR3 protein results from TCRdb running MiXCR on the multiplex PCR reads. The table records 150,000 to 200,000 distinct CDR3 sequences, 70% to 90% of them present only once. The sequencing sample was made of tumor tissue from primary liver carcinoma. The receptors were gathered from a middle-aged man with primary liver carcinoma and hepatitis B virus infection. The CDR3 runs from the conserved cysteine through the conserved F or W. The order of the fields is J gene, V gene, clone size, D gene, CDR3 DNA, CDR3 protein. The D gene is left open where the match is weak. The size field is filled for only some rows; it gives once, few, many or a size class.

j_call: TRBJ2-1; v_call: TRBV4-2; clone_size: many; d_call: TRBD1; cdr3_nt: TGTGCCAGCAGCCAAGATTGGAGGACAGGCAGAGTCTACAATGAGCAGTTCTTC; cdr3_aa: CASSQDWRTGRVYNEQFF
j_call: TRBJ2-7; v_call: TRBV10-3; clone_size: .; d_call: TRBD2; cdr3_nt: TGTACCATCAGTGAGCCTAGCGGGAGCTATGAGCAGTACTTC; cdr3_aa: CTISEPSGSYEQYF
j_call: TRBJ2-2; v_call: TRBV5-5; clone_size: .; d_call: .; cdr3_nt: TGTGCTAGCAGCTGGTGTGGGGGCGGACGGTCCCGGGAGCTGTTTTTT; cdr3_aa: CASSWCGGGRSRELFF
j_call: TRBJ1-1; v_call: TRBV29-1; clone_size: .; d_call: .; cdr3_nt: TGCAGCATTCAGACCCAGAAGAACACTGAAGCTTTCTTT; cdr3_aa: CSIQTQKNTEAFF
j_call: TRBJ2-1; v_call: TRBV9; clone_size: .; d_call: TRBD2; cdr3_nt: TGTGCCAGCAGCGTAAAGGGACTAGCGGGGTACAATGAGCAGTTCTTC; cdr3_aa: CASSVKGLAGYNEQFF
j_call: TRBJ2-6; v_call: TRBV6-1; clone_size: .; d_call: .; cdr3_nt: TGTGCCAACAGTGAAGGGGTGGATTGGGCCAACGTCCTGACTTTC; cdr3_aa: CANSEGVDWANVLTF
j_call: TRBJ2-7; v_call: TRBV11-2; clone_size: .; d_call: .; cdr3_nt: TGTGCCAGCAGACAAGGATTAGCAGGAGCGTGGTCCTACGAGCAGTACTTC; cdr3_aa: CASRQGLAGAWSYEQYF
j_call: TRBJ2-7; v_call: TRBV5-1; clone_size: .; d_call: .; cdr3_nt: TGCGCCAGCAGCTTGGCCAGGACCGTGAATTACTACGAACAGTACTTC; cdr3_aa: CASSLARTVNYYEQYF
j_call: TRBJ2-1; v_call: TRBV11-3; clone_size: .; d_call: .; cdr3_nt: TGTGCCAGCAACTTGGGAGGTGGAAATGATGAGCAGTTATTC; cdr3_aa: CASNLGGGNDEQLF
j_call: TRBJ2-2; v_call: TRBV10-2; clone_size: .; d_call: TRBD1; cdr3_nt: TGCGCCAGCAGTTTCCCAGGGGGCAACACCGGGGGTCTGTATTTT; cdr3_aa: CASSFPGGNTGGLYF
j_call: TRBJ2-2; v_call: TRBV6-2/TRBV6-3; clone_size: .; d_call: .; cdr3_nt: TGTGGCAGCACTGCCCCCGGGGGCGGGAGCCCCGGGGAGCTGTTTTTT; cdr3_aa: CGSTAPGGGSPGELFF
j_call: TRBJ2-2; v_call: TRBV10-1; clone_size: .; d_call: .; cdr3_nt: TGCACCAGCACTGAGATAAACAGGGAGCTGTTTTTT; cdr3_aa: CTSTEINRELFF
j_call: TRBJ2-3; v_call: TRBV11-2; clone_size: once; d_call: TRBD2; cdr3_nt: TGTACCAGCAGCTTGCAAGCGGGAGTCAGCATAGATACGCAGTATTTT; cdr3_aa: CTSSLQAGVSIDTQYF
j_call: TRBJ2-7; v_call: TRBV11-2; clone_size: .; d_call: TRBD1; cdr3_nt: TGTGCCAGCTACTTACGATGGACAGGGGAAAACAAGCAGTACTTC; cdr3_aa: CASYLRWTGENKQYF
j_call: TRBJ2-5; v_call: TRBV5-4; clone_size: .; d_call: .; cdr3_nt: TGTGCCAGCAGTACACCGACATATAGTGAGACCCAGTACTTC; cdr3_aa: CASSTPTYSETQYF
j_call: TRBJ2-1; v_call: TRBV5-1; clone_size: .; d_call: TRBD1; cdr3_nt: TGCGCCAGCATCTTAACAGGGGTCAATGAGCTGTTCTTC; cdr3_aa: CASILTGVNELFF
j_call: TRBJ1-5; v_call: TRBV6-6; clone_size: .; d_call: .; cdr3_nt: TGTGACAGCAGCCACCCGGTAGGTCGCAATCAGCCCCAGCATTTT; cdr3_aa: CDSSHPVGRNQPQHF
j_call: TRBJ2-7; v_call: TRBV29-1; clone_size: .; d_call: .; cdr3_nt: TGCAGCGCCCAGGAGGTGTTTCAGGGCGAGCAGTACTTC; cdr3_aa: CSAQEVFQGEQYF
j_call: TRBJ2-7; v_call: TRBV14; clone_size: .; d_call: .; cdr3_nt: TGTGCCATCAGTCTTCGAGCTCTCCCGGCCGAGCAATACTTC; cdr3_aa: CAISLRALPAEQYF
j_call: TRBJ2-5; v_call: TRBV28; clone_size: .; d_call: .; cdr3_nt: TGTGCCAGTAGACTCACAGGGCAGGGAGAGACCCAGTACTTC; cdr3_aa: CASRLTGQGETQYF
j_call: TRBJ2-6; v_call: TRBV4-1; clone_size: once; d_call: .; cdr3_nt: TGTGCCAGTAGCCAAGTTGGGCCCAACGTCCTGACTTTC; cdr3_aa: CASSQVGPNVLTF
j_call: TRBJ2-7; v_call: TRBV29-1; clone_size: .; d_call: TRBD2; cdr3_nt: TGCAGCGTTGATTCGGCGGGAGGCTACGAGCAGCACTTC; cdr3_aa: CSVDSAGGYEQHF
j_call: TRBJ2-1; v_call: TRBV7-2; clone_size: .; d_call: .; cdr3_nt: TGTGCCAGTAATAGCGTATGGGGCTACAATGAGCAGTTCTTC; cdr3_aa: CASNSVWGYNEQFF
j_call: TRBJ1-6; v_call: TRBV11-2; clone_size: few; d_call: .; cdr3_nt: TGTACCAGCAGCCACGATGGCCCACCACTCCACTTT; cdr3_aa: CTSSHDGPPLHF
j_call: TRBJ2-6; v_call: TRBV11-2; clone_size: .; d_call: TRBD1; cdr3_nt: TGTGCCAGCAGCATGGGGGGAGACAGGGGCATTTGGCTCTTTGGGGCCAACGTCCTGACTTTC; cdr3_aa: CASSMGGDRGIWLFGANVLTF
j_call: TRBJ2-5; v_call: TRBV6-1; clone_size: .; d_call: TRBD1; cdr3_nt: TGTGTCAACAGTGATCCCCGACAGGGGGTAAGGGCCCAGTACTTC; cdr3_aa: CVNSDPRQGVRAQYF
j_call: TRBJ1-3; v_call: TRBV6-5; clone_size: many; d_call: .; cdr3_nt: TGTGCCAGCAGTTACTCGAGGCCGAAAAGCTCTGGAAACACCATATATTTT; cdr3_aa: CASSYSRPKSSGNTIYF
j_call: TRBJ2-1; v_call: TRBV11-2; clone_size: .; d_call: .; cdr3_nt: TGTGCCAACAGCTACGTGACTGGGGAAAAATTCTTC; cdr3_aa: CANSYVTGEKFF
j_call: TRBJ1-1; v_call: TRBV12-3/TRBV12-4; clone_size: .; d_call: .; cdr3_nt: TGTACCAGCAGTTTTCCAGGGGCCGTTGAAGCTTTCTTT; cdr3_aa: CTSSFPGAVEAFF
j_call: TRBJ1-2; v_call: TRBV29-1; clone_size: once; d_call: .; cdr3_nt: TGCAGCGTTGTAGGAGGACGGGCTGACTATGGCTACACCTTC; cdr3_aa: CSVVGGRADYGYTF
j_call: TRBJ2-5; v_call: TRBV4-2; clone_size: .; d_call: .; cdr3_nt: TGTACCAGCAGCCGAGCGGAGGGGGTATCGGAGACCCAGTACTTC; cdr3_aa: CTSSRAEGVSETQYF
j_call: TRBJ2-1; v_call: TRBV28; clone_size: .; d_call: .; cdr3_nt: TGTCCCAGTAGTTTACCCCAGGACGGGGTCGGGCAGTTCTTC; cdr3_aa: CPSSLPQDGVGQFF
j_call: TRBJ2-3; v_call: TRBV11-3; clone_size: .; d_call: .; cdr3_nt: TGTGCCAGCAGCCCTGGGATCCGGCGGGCCTTGGATAGGCAGTATTTT; cdr3_aa: CASSPGIRRALDRQYF
j_call: TRBJ2-7; v_call: TRBV12-3/TRBV12-4; clone_size: .; d_call: .; cdr3_nt: TGTGCCAGCAGTCCAGGAGGGGGTGGGCAGTGTTTC; cdr3_aa: CASSPGGGGQCF
j_call: TRBJ2-1; v_call: TRBV4-2; clone_size: .; d_call: TRBD2; cdr3_nt: TGCGCCAGCAGCCAAGACCTAGCGGGAGGGCCGCACAAAGAGCAGTTCTTC; cdr3_aa: CASSQDLAGGPHKEQFF
j_call: TRBJ2-2; v_call: TRBV29-1; clone_size: .; d_call: .; cdr3_nt: TGCAGCGTTGCGGGGAATGTAGGGAGAACCGGGGAGCTGTTTTTT; cdr3_aa: CSVAGNVGRTGELFF
j_call: TRBJ2-3; v_call: TRBV29-1; clone_size: .; d_call: .; cdr3_nt: TGCAGCGTTGGCGCGAGAGTGCACGATACGCAGTATTTT; cdr3_aa: CSVGARVHDTQYF
j_call: TRBJ2-1; v_call: TRBV10-3; clone_size: .; d_call: .; cdr3_nt: TGTGCCATCTCCCAGGCCCTTGGCTACAGTGAGCAATTTTTC; cdr3_aa: CAISQALGYSEQFF
j_call: TRBJ2-1; v_call: TRBV20-1; clone_size: .; d_call: .; cdr3_nt: TGCAGTACCCAGTACAATGAGCAGTTCTTC; cdr3_aa: CSTQYNEQFF
j_call: TRBJ2-3; v_call: TRBV11-1; clone_size: .; d_call: .; cdr3_nt: TGTGCCAGCAGCTCTGGGGGAAGCTCTGTTAGAGCCTTCACAGATACGCAGTATTTT; cdr3_aa: CASSSGGSSVRAFTDTQYF
j_call: TRBJ1-1; v_call: TRBV6-5; clone_size: once; d_call: TRBD1; cdr3_nt: TGTGCCAATAGGGGGACAGCGAGGAAAGCTTTCTTT; cdr3_aa: CANRGTARKAFF
j_call: TRBJ2-7; v_call: TRBV5-1; clone_size: .; d_call: .; cdr3_nt: TGCGCCAGCAGCTGGAGACTGGTTGGGTACGAGCAGTACTTC; cdr3_aa: CASSWRLVGYEQYF
j_call: TRBJ2-2; v_call: TRBV5-6; clone_size: .; d_call: TRBD2; cdr3_nt: TGTACCAGCAGTCGGACTAGCGGGGGGACCGGGGAGCTGTTTTTT; cdr3_aa: CTSSRTSGGTGELFF
j_call: TRBJ1-6; v_call: TRBV11-2; clone_size: .; d_call: .; cdr3_nt: TGTGCCAGCAGCTCAGGAGAGGGCGGTTATAATTCACCCCTCAACTTT; cdr3_aa: CASSSGEGGYNSPLNF
j_call: TRBJ2-7; v_call: TRBV5-6; clone_size: .; d_call: .; cdr3_nt: TGTGCCAGCAGCACCACATGGGCCCGCGAGGGGCAGAACTCCTACGAGCAGTACTTC; cdr3_aa: CASSTTWAREGQNSYEQYF
j_call: TRBJ1-2; v_call: TRBV6-5; clone_size: .; d_call: .; cdr3_nt: TGTGCCAGCAGTTACGGAAATAACTATGGCTGCACCTTC; cdr3_aa: CASSYGNNYGCTF
j_call: TRBJ1-5; v_call: TRBV11-2; clone_size: .; d_call: .; cdr3_nt: TGTCCCATCAGCTTAGTAGGGGTAACAGGGAGTAATCAGTCCCAGCATTTT; cdr3_aa: CPISLVGVTGSNQSQHF
j_call: TRBJ2-7; v_call: TRBV7-2; clone_size: .; d_call: .; cdr3_nt: TGTGCCAGCAGCTTAAACAGGGACTACGAGCAGTACTTC; cdr3_aa: CASSLNRDYEQYF
j_call: TRBJ2-6; v_call: TRBV14; clone_size: .; d_call: .; cdr3_nt: TGTGCCAGCAGCCAAGGCGCAGCTGTGACCAACGTCCTGACTTTC; cdr3_aa: CASSQGAAVTNVLTF
j_call: TRBJ2-1; v_call: TRBV30; clone_size: .; d_call: TRBD2; cdr3_nt: TGTGCCCGGAGTGTACAGCGGGAGGGGCCCCGACAGTCCTTC; cdr3_aa: CARSVQREGPRQSF
j_call: TRBJ1-2; v_call: TRBV6-6; clone_size: .; d_call: TRBD1; cdr3_nt: TGTGCCACCAGGGGGACAGGGTGGGACTATGGGTACACCTTC; cdr3_aa: CATRGTGWDYGYTF
j_call: TRBJ2-7; v_call: TRBV11-2; clone_size: .; d_call: .; cdr3_nt: TGTGCAGCACCTTATTTGGCTAGTGGGAGCTACGAGCAGTACTTC; cdr3_aa: CAAPYLASGSYEQYF
j_call: TRBJ2-7; v_call: TRBV29-1; clone_size: many; d_call: TRBD2; cdr3_nt: TGCAGTGCTTCCGCGGCGGGAGATTTCTCAGAGCAGTACTTC; cdr3_aa: CSASAAGDFSEQYF
j_call: TRBJ1-2; v_call: TRBV6-6; clone_size: .; d_call: TRBD1; cdr3_nt: TGTGCCAACTGCTCCGACAGGGACTTCTATGGCTACACCTTC; cdr3_aa: CANCSDRDFYGYTF
j_call: TRBJ1-4; v_call: TRBV11-2; clone_size: .; d_call: TRBD1; cdr3_nt: TGTGCCAGCGGCTTAGACCCGACAGGGCTTGAAAAACTATTTTTT; cdr3_aa: CASGLDPTGLEKLFF